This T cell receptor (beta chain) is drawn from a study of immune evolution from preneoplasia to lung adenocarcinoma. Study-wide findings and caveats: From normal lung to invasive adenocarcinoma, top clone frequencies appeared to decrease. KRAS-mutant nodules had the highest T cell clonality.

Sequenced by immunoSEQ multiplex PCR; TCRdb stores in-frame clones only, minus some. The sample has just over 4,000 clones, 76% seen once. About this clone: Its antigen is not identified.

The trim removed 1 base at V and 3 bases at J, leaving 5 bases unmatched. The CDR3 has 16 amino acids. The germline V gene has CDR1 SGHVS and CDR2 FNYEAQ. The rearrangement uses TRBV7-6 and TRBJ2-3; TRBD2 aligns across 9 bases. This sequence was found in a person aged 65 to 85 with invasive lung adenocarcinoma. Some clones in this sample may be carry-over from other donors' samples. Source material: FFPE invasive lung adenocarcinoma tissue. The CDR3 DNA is TGTGCCAGCAGCTTAGGGGCGGGAGGGCCTACAGATACGCAGTATTTT. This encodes CASSLGAGGPTDTQYF. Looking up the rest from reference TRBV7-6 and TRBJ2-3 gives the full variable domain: GAGVSQSPRYKVTKRGQDVALRCDPISGHVSLYWYRQALGQGPEFLTYFNYEAQQDKSGLPNDRFSAERPEGSISTLTIQRTEQRDSAMYRCASSLGAGGPTDTQYFGPGTRLTVL.